The 5 T cell receptor beta chains below were found in one sample sequenced in a study of cytomegalovirus exposure and HLA in healthy donors. In the PCR, 60 Vbeta and 13 Jbeta primers were used. Assay: immunoSEQ multiplex PCR; the TCRdb copy retains only in-frame clones and omits some. The sample shows tens of thousands of clones, around 82% of them seen only once. The sequenced material came from PBMCs. The receptors derive from a male donor in good health and CMV-seronegative.

The genes are TRBV12-5 and TRBJ1-1; perhaps TRBD1 as D (5 bases). Germline values: CDR1 LGHNT, CDR2 FRNRAP. This CDR3 has 13 amino acids. V was trimmed by 4 bases and J by 4 bases, leaving 10 bases between them. The CDR3 DNA reads TGTGCTAGTGGTTCAGGGTTTCGCACTGAAGCTTTCTTT. This sequence encodes CASGSGFRTEAFF.

The V and J genes are TRBV27 and TRBJ2-7; D possibly corresponds to TRBD1 (6 bases). The CDR3 has 15 residues. The V gene lost 0 bases and the J gene lost 5 bases, with 14 bases spanning the gap. The germline V gene encodes CDR1 MNHEY and CDR2 SMNVEV (reference sequence). CDR3 in amino acids: CASSLSYRVVDEQYF. CDR3 sequence (DNA): TGTGCCAGCAGTTTATCGTACAGGGTCGTAGACGAGCAGTACTTC.

CDR3 in amino acids: CASSPRQGGGNTIYF. The CDR3 nucleotides are TGTGCCAGCAGCCCCCGACAGGGCGGAGGAAACACCATATATTTT. The chain employs TRBV7-2 and TRBJ1-3; 7 bases are a match to TRBD1. The CDR3 loop spans 15 amino acids. Germline CDR1 is SGHTA and CDR2 is FQGNSA. Trimming at V came to 5 bases and at J to 4 bases, leaving 8 bases not matched to a gene.

CDR3 residues: CASSLSGEETQYF. The CDR3 DNA follows: TGTGCCAGCAGCTTGAGCGGGGAAGAGACCCAGTACTTC. This chain joins TRBV7-9 and TRBJ2-5, with 7 bases that match TRBD2. The junction had 1 base not matched to a gene; V was cut back by 3 bases and J by 3 bases. Germline loops: CDR1 SEHNR, CDR2 FQNEAQ (reference sequence). The CDR3 has 13 amino acids. The entire variable domain, with the rest obtained from reference TRBV7-9 and TRBJ2-5, is as follows: DTGVSQNPRHKITKRGQNVTFRCDPISEHNRLYWYRQTLGQGPEFLTYFQNEAQLEKSRLLSDRFSAERPKGSFSTLEIQRTEQGDSAMYLCASSLSGEETQYFGPGTRLLVL.

This rearrangement joins TRBV9 to TRBJ1-2, with D hard to call. In germline, CDR1 is SGDLS, CDR2 YYNGEE. Trimming stripped 0 bases from V and 3 bases from J, with 9 bases between. This CDR3 has 14 amino acids. This CDR3 is CASSVDVVHYGYTF. DNA for the CDR3: TGTGCCAGCAGCGTAGATGTAGTACACTATGGCTACACCTTC.